Presented here are 18 T cell receptor beta chains from one specimen sequenced in a study of blood T cell repertoires in COVID-19. The table came from immunoSEQ multiplex PCR; TCRdb's copy has only in-frame clones and leaves some out. The table shows about 400,000 clones, with under 90% occurring only once. The sequenced sample was PBMCs or T cells enriched from blood (not recorded which). These receptors all come from a woman aged 25 to 39 who had recovered from COVID-19.

CDR3 nucleotide sequence: TGCGCCAGCAGCTTGGGCGACATCTCTGGAAACACCATATATTTT. Encoded protein: CASSLGDISGNTIYF. V and J are TRBV5-1 and TRBJ1-3; no definite D call. The CDR3 has 15 amino acids. V lost 0 bases, J lost 0 bases, and 7 bases lay in between. Germline assignment: CDR1 SGHRS and CDR2 YFSETQ.

The chain joins TRBV20-1 to TRBJ2-7; 12 bases align to TRBD2. Germline lookup yields CDR1 DFQATT and CDR2 SNEGSKA (reference sequence). The CDR3 consists of 15 residues. V was pared by 3 bases and J by 0 bases, with 3 bases of the junction left unmatched. CDR3 nucleotide sequence: TGCAGTGCTAGTCCTAGCGGGGGGGTCTCCTACGAGCAGTACTTC. This encodes CSASPSGGVSYEQYF.

This chain links TRBV12-3 or TRBV12-4 with TRBJ2-1, with 8 bases matching TRBD1. The junction had 5 bases not matched to a gene; V was cut back by 5 bases and J by 8 bases. The CDR3 totals 13 residues. The CDR3, as DNA: TGTGCCAGCAGTACGACAGGGGTCCATGAGCAGTTCTTC. Amino acids: CASSTTGVHEQFF.

The chain joins TRBV5-4 to TRBJ2-3; D perhaps matches TRBD1 (5 bases). This CDR3 is built from 14 residues. Germline CDR1 is SGHNT and CDR2 is YYREEE (reference sequence). The V end lost 4 bases, the J end lost 4 bases, and 13 bases lay between the germline ends. The CDR3 sequence is CASSQGRFPDTQYF. The CDR3 nucleotides are TGTGCCAGCAGCCAGGGTCGATTTCCAGATACGCAGTATTTT.

The V gene is TRBV7-9, the J gene TRBJ2-5, with 11 bases matching TRBD2. V shed 4 bases and J 3 bases; nucleotides not matched to a gene: 10. CDR3 size: 17 residues. CDR1 and CDR2 from the germline V gene are SEHNR and FQNEAQ (reference sequence). This CDR3 reads CASSSGETSGVKETQYF. The CDR3 bases are TGTGCCAGCAGCTCCGGCGAGACTAGCGGGGTAAAAGAGACCCAGTACTTC.

The genes are TRBV15 and TRBJ1-5; D call uncertain. The CDR3 is made up of 12 amino acids. With 1 base removed from V and 4 bases from J, the gap between germline ends came to 2 bases. Germline V gives CDR1 LNHNV, CDR2 YYDKDF (reference sequence). As DNA, the CDR3 is TGTGCCACCAGCAGAGTAAATCAGCCCCAGCATTTT. This sequence encodes CATSRVNQPQHF.

The rearrangement joins TRBV15 to TRBJ2-7, with D possibly TRBD1 on 6 matching bases. Between the trimmed V and J ends, which lost 3 bases and 6 bases, there was a span of 18 bases. Germline-derived CDR1 and CDR2 are LNHNV and YYDKDF (reference sequence). This CDR3 contains 15 residues. This CDR3 is CATSSEDTGLFEQYF. CDR3 in DNA: TGTGCCACCAGCAGCGAGGATACAGGGTTATTCGAGCAGTACTTC.

The J gene is TRBJ2-7, the V gene TRBV28; 7 positions match TRBD2. The germline V gene has CDR1 MDHEN and CDR2 SYDVKM. The CDR3 has 16 amino acids. Germline trimming cut 5 bases from V and 4 bases from J; bases unmatched to any gene: 14. CDR3 bases: TGTGCCAGCAGTCCCGTGACTGGGGGACTACAGTACGAGCAGTACTTC. Its protein is CASSPVTGGLQYEQYF.

This clone was picked up a small number of times. The chain recombines TRBV28 with TRBJ1-2; no reliable D call. With 2 bases removed from V and 2 bases from J, the gap between germline ends came to 6 bases. The germline CDR1 and CDR2 sequences are MDHEN and SYDVKM. The CDR3 is made up of 13 amino acids. The DNA for the CDR3 is TGTGCCAGCAGTTTAATGCGGAACTATGGCTACACCTTC. Amino acid sequence: CASSLMRNYGYTF.

CDR3 residues: CASSTLGQRGYTF. The CDR3 nucleotides are TGTGCCAGCAGCACCCTGGGGCAGCGTGGCTACACCTTC. The chain carries TRBV5-8 and TRBJ1-2; possibly TRBD1 for D (5 bases). Trimming took 4 bases from V and 7 from J, leaving 14 bases between them. Germline CDR1 reads SGHTS; CDR2 reads YDEGEE. The CDR3 is 13 amino acids.

The rearrangement uses TRBV11-2 and TRBJ2-3; TRBD2 matches 12 bases. CDR1 is SGHAT, CDR2 FQNNGV, per germline. V shed 1 base and J 5 bases; nucleotides not matched to a gene: 1. This CDR3 is built from 15 residues. CDR3 DNA: TGTGCCAGCAGCTTAGCTAGCGGGAGGGGAGATACGCAGTATTTT. Protein: CASSLASGRGDTQYF.

The chain has TRBV19 and TRBJ2-3; 16 bases are shared with TRBD2. CDR3 length equals 20 residues. The ends lost 3 bases at V and 3 bases at J; junction bases unmatched: 12. CDR1 LNHDA and CDR2 SQIVND come from the germline V gene (reference sequence). The CDR3 DNA sequence: TGTGCCAGTAGTATGCGGCGCGGAGGGACTAGCGGGGGGGCGACAGATACGCAGTATTTT. This gives the protein CASSMRRGGTSGGATDTQYF.

This chain links TRBV4-2 with TRBJ1-4; 7 bases line up with TRBD1. With 2 bases clipped from V and 4 bases from J, the junction kept 7 bases outside the gene matches. The CDR3 sequence is 16 residues long. CDR1 is LGHNA and CDR2 is YNFKEQ in the germline V gene. This chain's CDR3 is CASSQTSGQNNEKLFF. The DNA for the CDR3 is TGTGCCAGCAGCCAAACCTCGGGACAGAATAATGAAAAACTGTTTTTT.

The rearrangement uses TRBV6-2 or TRBV6-3 and TRBJ1-1, with a tentative D call TRBD1 (6 bases). The CDR3 is 13 amino acids. In germline, CDR1 is MNHEY, CDR2 SVGEGT. Trimming stripped 6 bases from V and 0 bases from J, with 8 bases between. The CDR3 DNA reads TGTGCCAGCAGCGGACAGATGAACACTGAAGCTTTCTTT. It yields the protein CASSGQMNTEAFF.

The chain combines TRBV7-9 with TRBJ1-1, with no clear D. The CDR3 is 14 amino acids. Germline CDR1 is SEHNR and CDR2 is FQNEAQ (reference sequence). V was clipped by 7 bases and J by 6 bases, with 18 bases between them. The CDR3 coding sequence is TGTGCCAGCACCAACGAGTGGGAGGCCGCTGAAGCTTTCTTT. Translated, it gives CASTNEWEAAEAFF.

This clone was detected once. V and J are TRBV28 and TRBJ2-1, with 9 bases identical to TRBD2. In germline, CDR1 is MDHEN, CDR2 SYDVKM. The CDR3 has 13 residues. V was pared by 1 base and J by 10 bases, with 2 bases of the junction left unmatched. In DNA, the CDR3 is TGTGCCAGCAGTTTATTAGCGGGGGACGAGCAGTTCTTC. Encoded protein: CASSLLAGDEQFF.

The rearrangement uses TRBV7-8 and TRBJ1-1; D remains ambiguous. The CDR3 loop spans 16 amino acids. Germline V lookup: CDR1 SGHVS, CDR2 FQNEAQ. The germline V and J ends were trimmed by 0 bases and 1 base, with 12 bases remaining between them. The CDR3 protein is CASSLALAAGNTEAFF. Here the CDR3 DNA reads TGTGCCAGCAGCTTAGCGCTAGCGGCGGGGAACACTGAAGCTTTCTTT.

The genes are TRBV11-3 and TRBJ2-2; D is perhaps TRBD2 (7 bases). The length of the CDR3 is 14 residues. V was trimmed by 6 bases and J by 4 bases, leaving 12 bases between them. Germline assignment: CDR1 SGHNT and CDR2 YENEEA. CDR3 amino acids: CASRMGGGTGELFF. The CDR3 nucleotides are TGTGCCAGCAGGATGGGAGGGGGCACCGGGGAGCTGTTTTTT.